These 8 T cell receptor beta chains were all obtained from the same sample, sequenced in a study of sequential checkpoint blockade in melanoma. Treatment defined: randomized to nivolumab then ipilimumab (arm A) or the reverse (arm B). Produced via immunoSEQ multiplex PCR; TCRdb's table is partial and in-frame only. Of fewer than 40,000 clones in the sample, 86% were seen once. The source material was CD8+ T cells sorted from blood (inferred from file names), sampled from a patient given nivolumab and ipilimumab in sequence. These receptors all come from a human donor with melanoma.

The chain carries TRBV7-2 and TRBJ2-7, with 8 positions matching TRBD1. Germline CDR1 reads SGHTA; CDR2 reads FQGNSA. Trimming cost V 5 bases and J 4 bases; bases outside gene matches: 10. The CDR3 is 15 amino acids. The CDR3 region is CASSNHRGWGYEQYF. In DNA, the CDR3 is TGTGCCAGCAGCAACCACAGGGGGTGGGGATACGAGCAGTACTTC.

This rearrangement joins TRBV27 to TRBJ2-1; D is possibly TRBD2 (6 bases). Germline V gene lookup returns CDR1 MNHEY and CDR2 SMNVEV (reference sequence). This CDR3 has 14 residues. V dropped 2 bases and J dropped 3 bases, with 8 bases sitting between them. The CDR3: CASSLGGLYNEQFF. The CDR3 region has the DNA TGTGCCAGCAGTTTAGGGGGACTCTACAATGAGCAGTTCTTC.

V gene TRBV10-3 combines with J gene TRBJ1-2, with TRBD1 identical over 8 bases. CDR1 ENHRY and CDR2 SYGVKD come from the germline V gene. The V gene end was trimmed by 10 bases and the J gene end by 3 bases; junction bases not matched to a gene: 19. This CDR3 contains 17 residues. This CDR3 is CATSQGALPLNYYGYTF. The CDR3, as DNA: TGTGCCACATCCCAGGGGGCTCTCCCTTTAAATTACTATGGCTACACCTTC.

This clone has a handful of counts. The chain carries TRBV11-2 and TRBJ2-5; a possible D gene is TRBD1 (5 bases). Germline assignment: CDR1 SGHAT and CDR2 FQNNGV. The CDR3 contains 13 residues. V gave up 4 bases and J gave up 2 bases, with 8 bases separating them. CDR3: CASSSDRQETQYF. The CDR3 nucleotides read TGTGCCAGCAGCTCCGACAGACAAGAGACCCAGTACTTC.

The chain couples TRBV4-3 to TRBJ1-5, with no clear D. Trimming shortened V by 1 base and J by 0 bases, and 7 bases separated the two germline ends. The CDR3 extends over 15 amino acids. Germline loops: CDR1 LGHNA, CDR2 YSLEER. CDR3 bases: TGCGCCAGCAGCCAAGCCACAATTAGCAATCAGCCCCAGCATTTT. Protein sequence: CASSQATISNQPQHF.

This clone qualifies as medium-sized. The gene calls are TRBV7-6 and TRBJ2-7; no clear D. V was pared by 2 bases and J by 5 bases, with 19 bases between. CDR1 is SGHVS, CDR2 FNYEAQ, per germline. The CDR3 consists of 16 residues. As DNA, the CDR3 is TGTGCCAGCAGCTTATTAGAGGCGCTAGGTTCCCACGAGCAGTACTTC. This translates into CASSLLEALGSHEQYF.

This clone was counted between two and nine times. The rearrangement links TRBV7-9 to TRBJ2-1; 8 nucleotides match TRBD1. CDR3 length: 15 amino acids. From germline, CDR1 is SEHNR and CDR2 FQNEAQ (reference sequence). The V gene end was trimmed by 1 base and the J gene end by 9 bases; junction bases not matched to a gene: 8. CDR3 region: CASSLVQGAGSEQFF. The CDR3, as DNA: TGTGCCAGCAGCTTAGTTCAGGGGGCCGGTAGTGAGCAGTTCTTC. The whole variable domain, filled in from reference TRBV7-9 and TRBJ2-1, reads DTGVSQNPRHKITKRGQNVTFRCDPISEHNRLYWYRQTLGQGPEFLTYFQNEAQLEKSRLLSDRFSAERPKGSFSTLEIQRTEQGDSAMYLCASSLVQGAGSEQFFGPGTRLTVL.

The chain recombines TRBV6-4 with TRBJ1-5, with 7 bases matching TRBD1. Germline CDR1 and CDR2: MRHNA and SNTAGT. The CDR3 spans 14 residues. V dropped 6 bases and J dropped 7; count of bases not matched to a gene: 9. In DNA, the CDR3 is TGTGCCAGCAGGGAGACAGGGTCAGGACAGCCCCAGCATTTT. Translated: CASRETGSGQPQHF.